Listed below are T cell receptor beta chains from one sample, sequenced in a study of cytomegalovirus exposure and HLA in healthy donors. Produced via immunoSEQ multiplex PCR; TCRdb's table is partial and in-frame only. The sample lists tens of thousands of clones, approximately 87% occurring once. The sequenced sample was PBMCs. Source of these receptors: a boy younger than 18 in good health and CMV-seronegative. Each CDR3 is given with its conserved first and last residue. D genes are given only for firm matches.

j_gene	d_gene	v_gene	CDR3aa
TRBJ2-2	TRBD2	TRBV6-5	CASTPGLTRTGELFF
TRBJ2-7	TRBD1	TRBV18	CASSPSDRGTHEQYF
TRBJ1-6	TRBD1	TRBV11-2	CASSEKTGQGLRSPLHF
TRBJ2-2	TRBD2	TRBV7-6	CASSSRLAGGPGELFF
TRBJ2-1	TRBD2	TRBV19	CASSITSGAYNEQFF
TRBJ2-3	.	TRBV7-9	CASSRQLREDTQYF
TRBJ2-2	TRBD1	TRBV7-9	CASSLVLQGDTGELFF
TRBJ2-1	.	TRBV11-3	CASSLVGGALYNEQFF
TRBJ1-2	TRBD1	TRBV27	CASSLYRGQIGYTF
TRBJ1-1	.	TRBV30	CAWSGEGKTEAFF
TRBJ1-4	TRBD1	TRBV7-2	CASSLPPGQDGNEKLFF